This T cell receptor beta chain was sequenced during a study of patients and donors after allogeneic stem cell transplantation. TCRdb itself ran the RT-PCR reads through MiXCR, one entry per CDR3 protein. The sample holds a few hundred thousand distinct CDR3 sequences; 38% are singletons and the top ten take more than 9%. The V gene's germline CDR1 is ENHRY and CDR2 SYGVKD. V was clipped by 5 bases and J by 5 bases; unmatched bases: 1. The CDR3 consists of 12 residues. The TCR comes from a human donor who was either an allogeneic HSCT recipient or a stem cell or donor lymphocyte infusion donor (not recorded which). It is not recorded whose cells these are; they may come from a transplant donor. The chain is built from TRBV10-3 and TRBJ2-3; 7 bases line up with TRBD1. Sequenced material: blood, either unsorted or a sorted T cell fraction (not recorded which). The CDR3 here is CAISYRGDTQYF. The CDR3 DNA sequence: TGTGCCATCAGTTACAGGGGAGATACGCAGTATTTT.